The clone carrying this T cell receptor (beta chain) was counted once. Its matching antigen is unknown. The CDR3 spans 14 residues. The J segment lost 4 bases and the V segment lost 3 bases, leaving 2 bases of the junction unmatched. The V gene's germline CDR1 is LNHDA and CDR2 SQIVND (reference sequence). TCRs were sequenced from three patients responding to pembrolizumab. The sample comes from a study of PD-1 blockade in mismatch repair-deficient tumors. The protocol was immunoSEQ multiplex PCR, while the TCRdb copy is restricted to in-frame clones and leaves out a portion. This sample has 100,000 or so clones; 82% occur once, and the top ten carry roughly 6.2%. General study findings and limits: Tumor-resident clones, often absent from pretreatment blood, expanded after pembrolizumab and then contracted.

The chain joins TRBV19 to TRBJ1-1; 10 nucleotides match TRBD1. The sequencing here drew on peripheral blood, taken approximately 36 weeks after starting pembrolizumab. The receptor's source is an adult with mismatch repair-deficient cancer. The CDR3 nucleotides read TGTGCCAGTAGTATGGGACAGGGGACCACTGAAGCTTTCTTT. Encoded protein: CASSMGQGTTEAFF.